One and the same sample provided the 24 T cell receptor beta chains below, sequenced in a study of blood T cell repertoires in COVID-19. Some clones are missing from TCRdb's copy, which holds only in-frame ones; the method was immunoSEQ multiplex PCR. There are approximately 300,000 clones in the sample; 90% occur only once, and roughly 3.3% lies in the top ten. Sequencing used peripheral blood. Receptor source: a woman aged 40 to 50 with acute or convalescent COVID-19.

The V call is TRBV3-1 (or the pseudogene TRBV3-2), the J call TRBJ2-7, with TRBD1 as a possible D gene (5 bases). The CDR3 covers 15 residues. Per the germline V gene, CDR1 is LGHDT and CDR2 is YNNKEL (reference sequence). V gave up 1 base and J gave up 2 bases, with 12 bases separating them. The CDR3 sequence is CASSQAQGRPYEQYV. The CDR3 nucleotides read TGTGCCAGCAGCCAAGCCCAGGGTAGACCCTACGAGCAGTACGTC.

The V gene is TRBV18, the J gene TRBJ2-1; 12 nucleotides line up with TRBD2. Germline values: CDR1 KGHSH, CDR2 LQKENI. V shed 3 bases and J 9 bases; nucleotides not matched to a gene: 6. The CDR3 consists of 15 residues. CDR3 in DNA: TGTGCCAGCTCACCGGATCTAGCGGGGGGGCGTGAGCAGTTCTTC. It codes for CASSPDLAGGREQFF. Drawing the rest from reference TRBV18 and TRBJ2-1, the complete variable domain is NAGVMQNPRHLVRRRGQEARLRCSPMKGHSHVYWYRQLPEEGLKFMVYLQKENIIDESGMPKERFSAEFPKEGPSILRIQQVVRGDSAAYFCASSPDLAGGREQFFGPGTRLTVL.

The rearrangement joins TRBV5-6 to TRBJ2-5; D is possibly TRBD1 (8 bases). Germline V gives CDR1 SGHDT, CDR2 YYEEEE. This CDR3 spans 14 amino acids. V was clipped by 4 bases and J by 6 bases, with 16 bases between them. The CDR3 loop reads CASSPTGGGQTQYF. In DNA form, the CDR3 reads TGTGCCAGCAGCCCTACAGGGGGAGGGCAGACCCAGTACTTC.

The chain recombines TRBV7-9 with TRBJ2-3, with TRBD2 matching over 8 bases. The V and J ends lost 2 bases and 0 bases, in that order; junction bases with no gene match: 1. CDR3 length: 15 amino acids. CDR1 and CDR2 (germline): SEHNR, FQNEAQ (reference sequence). The CDR3 protein is CASSLRGGSTDTQYF. In DNA, the CDR3 is TGTGCCAGCAGCTTACGGGGGGGCAGCACAGATACGCAGTATTTT.

V is TRBV7-9 and J is TRBJ1-5; maybe TRBD1 (6 bases). Germline V CDR1 and CDR2: SEHNR, FQNEAQ (reference sequence). The CDR3 spans 17 residues. V was trimmed by 2 bases and J by 0 bases, leaving 14 bases between them. The CDR3 DNA follows: TGTGCCAGCAGCTTACTTAGGGACACCGATAGCAATCAGCCCCAGCATTTT. Encoded protein: CASSLLRDTDSNQPQHF.

The chain combines TRBV27 with TRBJ1-2, with D possibly being TRBD1 (6 bases). The CDR3 length is 14 residues. V lost 6 bases and J lost 4, with 15 bases in between. Germline lookup yields CDR1 MNHEY and CDR2 SMNVEV (reference sequence). Here the CDR3 reads CASSWGQGSYGYTF. CDR3 coding DNA: TGTGCCAGCAGCTGGGGGCAGGGGTCCTATGGCTACACCTTC.

This clone was counted between two and nine times. This chain uses TRBV12-3 or TRBV12-4 with TRBJ2-4, with 7 bases aligning to TRBD1. The CDR3 has 13 amino acids. V lost 5 bases and J lost 9; bases outside the gene matches: 7. This CDR3 is CASSRSTGVIQYF. CDR3 coding DNA: TGTGCCAGCAGTCGATCCACAGGGGTCATTCAGTACTTC.

The chain joins TRBV9 to TRBJ1-3; 8 bases align to TRBD1. CDR1 and CDR2 (germline): SGDLS, YYNGEE. V lost 2 bases and J lost 0; bases outside the gene matches: 4. The CDR3 contains 16 residues. CDR3 bases: TGTGCCAGCAGCGTTTGGACAGGGAGCTCTGGAAACACCATATATTTT. Translated: CASSVWTGSSGNTIYF.

The sample holds one count of this clone. V and J are TRBV12-3 or TRBV12-4 and TRBJ2-7, with 8 bases fitting TRBD1. The CDR3 extends over 11 amino acids. Trimming took 11 bases from V and 5 from J; bases not matched to a gene: 5. The DNA of the CDR3 is TGTGCCTCAGGCAGGGGGCACGAGCAGTACGTC. Its protein product is CASGRGHEQYV.

J is TRBJ2-7 and V is TRBV5-6; 7 bases align to TRBD1. With V trimmed by 2 bases and J by 1 base, 12 bases remained unmatched. Germline V gives CDR1 SGHDT, CDR2 YYEEEE. The CDR3 is 17 amino acids. The CDR3, as DNA: TGTGCCAGCAGCTTTGGAGTTAGGGGGCGCGAATCCTACGAGCAGTACGTC. It is translated as CASSFGVRGRESYEQYV.

The V call is TRBV10-2, the J call TRBJ2-1, with D tentatively TRBD2 (6 bases). Germline lookup yields CDR1 WSHSY and CDR2 SAAADI. Between the trimmed V and J ends, which lost 4 bases and 12 bases, there was a span of 19 bases. The CDR3 loop spans 14 amino acids. The CDR3: CASSVRATDYGQFF. CDR3 sequence (DNA): TGCGCCAGCAGTGTAAGAGCGACGGACTATGGGCAGTTCTTC.

Written as DNA, the CDR3 is TGTGCCAGCTCACTACAACTGGACAGGGGGAACACTGAAGCTTTCTTT. Protein: CASSLQLDRGNTEAFF. This chain links TRBV18 with TRBJ1-1; 9 bases are shared with TRBD1. After removal of 4 bases from V and 1 base from J, the junction contained 7 bases not matched to a gene. The CDR3 contains 16 residues. Germline V gene sequence: CDR1 KGHSH, CDR2 LQKENI.

The chain joins TRBV6-5 to TRBJ1-1; 7 bases map to TRBD1. Germline CDR1 MNHEY, CDR2 SVGAGI. This CDR3 has 16 residues. V was pared by 2 bases and J by 8 bases, with 14 bases of the junction left unmatched. For the CDR3, the DNA is TGTGCCAGCAGTTACGCTCGTCTTAAATCAGGGGGGGAAGCTTTCTTT. Amino acid sequence: CASSYARLKSGGEAFF.

The chain employs TRBV5-6 and TRBJ2-5, with TRBD2 matching over 7 bases. The CDR3 consists of 15 residues. The junction had 12 bases not matched to a gene; V was cut back by 3 bases and J by 7 bases. From germline, CDR1 is SGHDT and CDR2 YYEEEE. The CDR3: CASSSRLAPGGTQYF. The CDR3 DNA reads TGTGCCAGCAGCTCGCGACTAGCCCCCGGGGGGACCCAGTACTTC.

This clone was recorded only once. This rearrangement joins TRBV27 to TRBJ1-2, with D perhaps TRBD1 (6 bases). Looked up from germline, CDR1 is MNHEY and CDR2 is SMNVEV (reference sequence). This CDR3 comprises 13 residues. V was shortened by 3 bases and J by 2 bases, with 7 bases between the two germline ends. CDR3 coding DNA: TGTGCCAGCAGTTTCCAGGGGAACTATGGCTACACCTTC. It encodes CASSFQGNYGYTF.

The chain joins TRBV5-1 to TRBJ2-5; 12 nucleotides line up with TRBD1. After removal of 7 bases from V and 4 bases from J, the junction contained 20 bases not matched to a gene. Germline V lookup: CDR1 SGHRS, CDR2 YFSETQ. This CDR3 contains 19 residues. The CDR3: CASLTRPGTGGKDLETQYF. DNA for the CDR3: TGCGCCAGCCTAACCCGCCCCGGGACAGGGGGCAAAGATTTAGAGACCCAGTACTTC.

The gene calls are TRBV3-1 (or the pseudogene TRBV3-2) and TRBJ1-4; 7 bases are a match to TRBD1. V shed 4 bases, J shed 7 bases, and the junction held 18 bases outside the gene matches. Germline V CDR1 and CDR2: LGHDT, YNNKEL (reference sequence). The CDR3 consists of 18 residues. The chain's CDR3 is CASSPTPGTALRSEKLFF. CDR3 in DNA: TGTGCCAGCAGCCCGACGCCCGGGACAGCCCTCAGGAGTGAAAAACTGTTTTTT.

A few counts support this clone. V usage is TRBV11-2 and J usage is TRBJ1-4; 8 bases are shared with TRBD1. Germline loops: CDR1 SGHAT, CDR2 FQNNGV. This CDR3 contains 17 residues. Losses at the gene ends were 5 bases for V and 7 bases for J; bases not matched to a gene: 15. Here the CDR3 DNA reads TGTGCCAGCAGCCGAAGACCCCCGACCGGGACAGGTGAAAAACTGTTTTTT. Its protein is CASSRRPPTGTGEKLFF. The full variable domain, in which reference TRBV11-2 and TRBJ1-4 provide the parts outside the CDR3, is EAGVAQSPRYKIIEKRQSVAFWCNPISGHATLYWYQQILGQGPKLLIQFQNNGVVDDSQLPKDRFSAERLKGVDSTLKIQPAKLEDSAVYLCASSRRPPTGTGEKLFFGSGTQLSVL.

This clone occurred a few times. CDR3 in amino acids: CASTGPGGVSDTQYF. CDR3 DNA sequence: TGCGCCAGCACAGGGCCGGGGGGGGTTTCAGATACGCAGTATTTT. The V call is TRBV10-1, the J call TRBJ2-3; 8 bases map to TRBD2. Germline CDR1 reads WNHNN; CDR2 reads SYGVQD (reference sequence). V was pared by 7 bases and J by 4 bases, with 10 bases of the junction left unmatched. The CDR3 totals 15 residues.

The chain employs TRBV5-1 and TRBJ1-6; a weak D match, TRBD1 (5 bases). The V gene's germline CDR1 is SGHRS and CDR2 YFSETQ. The CDR3 sequence is 15 residues long. V lost 0 bases, J lost 6 bases, and 10 bases lay in between. The CDR3 region has the DNA TGCGCCAGCAGCTTGGACGGACAAGCTAATTCACCCCTCCACTTT. Protein sequence: CASSLDGQANSPLHF. Variable domain in full (rest from reference TRBV5-1 and TRBJ1-6): KAGVTQTPRYLIKTRGQQVTLSCSPISGHRSVSWYQQTPGQGLQFLFEYFSETQRNKGNFPGRFSGRQFSNSRSEMNVSTLELGDSALYLCASSLDGQANSPLHFGNGTRLTVT.

The V gene is TRBV5-4, the J gene TRBJ1-2; a possible D gene is TRBD1 (5 bases). The V gene's germline CDR1 is SGHNT and CDR2 YYREEE (reference sequence). V was cut by 1 base and J by 3 bases, with 13 bases left in between. The CDR3 consists of 15 residues. This CDR3 is CASSLFSGQHYGYTF. Here the CDR3 DNA reads TGTGCCAGCAGCTTGTTTTCCGGACAACACTATGGCTACACCTTC.

The CDR3 is CASTYGAGDTYEQYV. The CDR3 bases are TGTGCCAGCACCTACGGGGCGGGGGACACCTACGAGCAGTACGTC. This chain joins TRBV6-1 and TRBJ2-7, with a weak D call TRBD2 (7 bases). The CDR3 has 15 residues. V dropped 7 bases and J dropped 2 bases, with 18 bases sitting between them. Germline lookup yields CDR1 MNHNS and CDR2 SASEGT.

The chain carries TRBV5-1 and TRBJ2-3; TRBD1 might be the D (6 bases). Trimming removed 3 bases at V and 1 base at J, with 18 bases between. Germline V gene data show CDR1 as SGHRS and CDR2 as YFSETQ. This CDR3 has 17 amino acids. CDR3 region: CASSSPPGHLGTDTQYF. DNA of the CDR3: TGCGCCAGCAGCTCCCCGCCGGGACACCTAGGCACAGATACGCAGTATTTT.

The chain has TRBV7-8 and TRBJ1-5; D is undetermined. V was trimmed by 5 bases and J by 5 bases, leaving 19 bases between them. The CDR3 extends over 16 amino acids. Germline V gives CDR1 SGHVS, CDR2 FQNEAQ. The DNA for the CDR3 is TGTGCCAGCAGCCCGGTAGGATCAGTGCTAGATCAGCCCCAGCATTTT. It translates to CASSPVGSVLDQPQHF.